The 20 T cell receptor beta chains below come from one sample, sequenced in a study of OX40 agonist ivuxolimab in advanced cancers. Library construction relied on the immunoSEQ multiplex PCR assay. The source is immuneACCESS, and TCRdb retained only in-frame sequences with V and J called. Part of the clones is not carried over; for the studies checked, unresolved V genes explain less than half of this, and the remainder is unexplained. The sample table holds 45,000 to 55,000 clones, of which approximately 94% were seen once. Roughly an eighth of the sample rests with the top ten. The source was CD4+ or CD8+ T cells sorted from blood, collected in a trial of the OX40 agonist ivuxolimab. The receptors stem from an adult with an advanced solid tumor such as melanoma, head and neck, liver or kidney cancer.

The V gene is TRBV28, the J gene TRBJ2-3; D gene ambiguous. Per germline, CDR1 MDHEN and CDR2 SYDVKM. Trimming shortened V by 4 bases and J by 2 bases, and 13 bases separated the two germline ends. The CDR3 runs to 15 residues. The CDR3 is CASSSPLGSTDTQYF. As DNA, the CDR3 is TGTGCCAGCAGTTCGCCTTTAGGTTCCACAGATACGCAGTATTTT.

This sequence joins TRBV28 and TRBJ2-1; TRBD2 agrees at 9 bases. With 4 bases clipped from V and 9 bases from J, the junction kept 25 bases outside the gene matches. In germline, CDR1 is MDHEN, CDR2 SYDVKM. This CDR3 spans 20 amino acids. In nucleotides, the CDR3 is TGTGCCAGCAGTTCACCTAATAGCGGGAGCCAGCGTAGCTTTGGGTTTGAGCAGTTCTTC. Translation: CASSSPNSGSQRSFGFEQFF.

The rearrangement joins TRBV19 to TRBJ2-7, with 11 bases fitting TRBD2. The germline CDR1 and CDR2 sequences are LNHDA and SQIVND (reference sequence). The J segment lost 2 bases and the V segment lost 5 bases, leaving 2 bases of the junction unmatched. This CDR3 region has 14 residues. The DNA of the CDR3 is TGTGCCAGTAGTTTACTAGCGGGAGCCTACGAGCAGTACTTC. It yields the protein CASSLLAGAYEQYF.

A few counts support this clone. The CDR3 nucleotides read TGTGCCATCCGACAGGGAGATTATAGCAATCAGCCCCAGCATTTT. Its translation is CAIRQGDYSNQPQHF. The genes are TRBV10-3 and TRBJ1-5; 7 bases line up with TRBD1. Per germline, CDR1 ENHRY and CDR2 SYGVKD. There are 15 residues in the CDR3. J gave up 0 bases and V 8 bases, and 7 bases lay outside the gene matches.

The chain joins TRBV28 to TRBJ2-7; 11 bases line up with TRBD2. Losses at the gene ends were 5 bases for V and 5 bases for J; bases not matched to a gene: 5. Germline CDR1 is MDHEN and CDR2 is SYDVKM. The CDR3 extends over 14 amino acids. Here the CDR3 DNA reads TGTGCCAGCAGTCCCCTGACTAGCGGGAACGAGCAGTACTTC. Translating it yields CASSPLTSGNEQYF. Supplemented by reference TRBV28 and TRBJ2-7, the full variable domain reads DVKVTQSSRYLVKRTGEKVFLECVQDMDHENMFWYRQDPGLGLRLIYFSYDVKMKEKGDIPEGYSVSREKKERFSLILESASTNQTSMYLCASSPLTSGNEQYFGPGTRLTVT.

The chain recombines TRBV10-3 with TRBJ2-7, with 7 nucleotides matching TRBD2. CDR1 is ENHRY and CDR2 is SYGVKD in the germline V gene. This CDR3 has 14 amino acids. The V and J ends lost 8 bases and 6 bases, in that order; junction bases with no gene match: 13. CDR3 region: CAIWEGGLFGEQYF. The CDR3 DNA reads TGTGCCATCTGGGAGGGCGGACTTTTTGGCGAGCAGTACTTC.

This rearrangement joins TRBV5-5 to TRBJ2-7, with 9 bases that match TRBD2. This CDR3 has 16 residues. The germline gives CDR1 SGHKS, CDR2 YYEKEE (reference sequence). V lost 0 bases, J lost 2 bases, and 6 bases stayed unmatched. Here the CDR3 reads CASSLAKASGAYEQYF. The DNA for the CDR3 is TGTGCCAGCAGCTTGGCCAAGGCTAGCGGGGCCTACGAGCAGTACTTC.

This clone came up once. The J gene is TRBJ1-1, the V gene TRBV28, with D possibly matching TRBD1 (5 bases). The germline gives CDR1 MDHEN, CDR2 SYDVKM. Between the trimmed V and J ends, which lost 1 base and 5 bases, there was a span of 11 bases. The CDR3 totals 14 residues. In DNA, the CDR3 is TGTGCCAGCAGTTTATTACCGAGGGGTACTGAAGCTTTCTTT. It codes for CASSLLPRGTEAFF. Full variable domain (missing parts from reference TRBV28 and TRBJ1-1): DVKVTQSSRYLVKRTGEKVFLECVQDMDHENMFWYRQDPGLGLRLIYFSYDVKMKEKGDIPEGYSVSREKKERFSLILESASTNQTSMYLCASSLLPRGTEAFFGQGTRLTVV.

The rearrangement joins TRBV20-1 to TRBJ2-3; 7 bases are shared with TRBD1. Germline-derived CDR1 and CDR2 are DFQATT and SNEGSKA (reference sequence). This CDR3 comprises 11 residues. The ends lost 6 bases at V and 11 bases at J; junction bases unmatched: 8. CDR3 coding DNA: TGCAGTGCGCCACAGGGGCCGGGGCAGTATTTT. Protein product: CSAPQGPGQYF.

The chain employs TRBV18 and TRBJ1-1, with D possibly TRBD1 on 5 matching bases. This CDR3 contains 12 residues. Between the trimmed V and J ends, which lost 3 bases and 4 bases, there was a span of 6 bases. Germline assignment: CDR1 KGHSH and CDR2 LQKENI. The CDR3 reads CASSPQGTEAFF. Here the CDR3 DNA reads TGTGCCAGCTCACCGCAGGGCACTGAAGCTTTCTTT.

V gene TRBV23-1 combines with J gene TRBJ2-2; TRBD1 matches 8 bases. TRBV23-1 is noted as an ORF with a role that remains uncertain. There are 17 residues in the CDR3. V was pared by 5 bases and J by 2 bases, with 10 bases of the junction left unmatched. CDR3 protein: CASSGTVRGLNTGELFF. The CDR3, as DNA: TGCGCCAGCAGTGGGACCGTCAGGGGGCTTAACACCGGGGAGCTGTTTTTT.

Written as DNA, the CDR3 is TGTGCCAGCAGCGCCGGGATCTACAATGAGCAGTTCTTC. Amino acid sequence: CASSAGIYNEQFF. The rearrangement uses TRBV9 and TRBJ2-1, with TRBD2 as a possible D gene (5 bases). Germline CDR1 reads SGDLS; CDR2 reads YYNGEE. Trimming pared 3 bases from V and 3 bases from J, leaving 7 bases between. The CDR3 has 13 amino acids.

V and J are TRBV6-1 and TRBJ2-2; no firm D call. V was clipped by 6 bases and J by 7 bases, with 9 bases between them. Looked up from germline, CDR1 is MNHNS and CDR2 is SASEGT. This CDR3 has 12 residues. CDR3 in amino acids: CASRDFYGELFF. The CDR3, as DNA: TGTGCCAGCAGGGATTTCTACGGGGAGCTGTTTTTT.

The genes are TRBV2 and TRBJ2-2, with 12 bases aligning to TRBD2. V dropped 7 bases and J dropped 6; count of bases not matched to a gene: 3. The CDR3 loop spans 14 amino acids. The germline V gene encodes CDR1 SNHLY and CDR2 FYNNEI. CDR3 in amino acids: CASNRLAGAGELFF. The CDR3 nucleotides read TGTGCCAGCAACAGACTAGCGGGAGCCGGGGAGCTGTTTTTT.

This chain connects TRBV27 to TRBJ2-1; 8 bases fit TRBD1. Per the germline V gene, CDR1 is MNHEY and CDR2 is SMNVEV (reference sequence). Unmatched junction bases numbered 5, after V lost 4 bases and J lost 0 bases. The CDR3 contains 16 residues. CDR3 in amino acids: CASSSYRGNSYNEQFF. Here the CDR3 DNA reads TGTGCCAGCAGTTCGTACAGGGGGAACTCCTACAATGAGCAGTTCTTC.

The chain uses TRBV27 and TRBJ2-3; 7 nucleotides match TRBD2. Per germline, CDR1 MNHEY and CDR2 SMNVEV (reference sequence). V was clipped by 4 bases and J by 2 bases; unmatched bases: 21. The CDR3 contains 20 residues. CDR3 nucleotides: TGTGCCAGCAGTTCGGGACGGGCCGTTTGGGCGGGAGACCCCACAGATACGCAGTATTTT. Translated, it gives CASSSGRAVWAGDPTDTQYF.

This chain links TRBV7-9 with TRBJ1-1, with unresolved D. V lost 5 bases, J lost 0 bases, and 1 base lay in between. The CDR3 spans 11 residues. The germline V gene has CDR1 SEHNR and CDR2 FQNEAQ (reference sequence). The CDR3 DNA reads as TGTGCCAGCAGCATGAACACTGAAGCTTTCTTT. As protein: CASSMNTEAFF. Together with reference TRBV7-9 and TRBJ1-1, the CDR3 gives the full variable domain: DTGVSQNPRHKITKRGQNVTFRCDPISEHNRLYWYRQTLGQGPEFLTYFQNEAQLEKSRLLSDRFSAERPKGSFSTLEIQRTEQGDSAMYLCASSMNTEAFFGQGTRLTVV.

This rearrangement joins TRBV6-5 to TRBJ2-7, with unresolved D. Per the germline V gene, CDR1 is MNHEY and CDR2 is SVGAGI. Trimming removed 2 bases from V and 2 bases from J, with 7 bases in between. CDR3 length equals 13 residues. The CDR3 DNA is TGTGCCAGCAGTTACCGGGCGCCCTACGAGCAGTACTTC. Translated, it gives CASSYRAPYEQYF.

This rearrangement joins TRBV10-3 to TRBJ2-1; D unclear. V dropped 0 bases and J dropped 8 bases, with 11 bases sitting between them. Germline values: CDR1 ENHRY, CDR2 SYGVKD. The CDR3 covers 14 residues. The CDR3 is CAISESGGQDEQFF. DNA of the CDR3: TGTGCCATCAGTGAGTCGGGTGGTCAGGATGAGCAGTTCTTC.

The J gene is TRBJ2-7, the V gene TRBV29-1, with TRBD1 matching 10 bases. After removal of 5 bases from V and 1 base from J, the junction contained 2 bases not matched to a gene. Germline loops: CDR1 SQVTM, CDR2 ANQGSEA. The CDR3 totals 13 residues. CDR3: CSVRTGGSYEQYF. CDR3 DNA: TGCAGCGTTCGGACAGGGGGTTCCTACGAGCAGTACTTC.